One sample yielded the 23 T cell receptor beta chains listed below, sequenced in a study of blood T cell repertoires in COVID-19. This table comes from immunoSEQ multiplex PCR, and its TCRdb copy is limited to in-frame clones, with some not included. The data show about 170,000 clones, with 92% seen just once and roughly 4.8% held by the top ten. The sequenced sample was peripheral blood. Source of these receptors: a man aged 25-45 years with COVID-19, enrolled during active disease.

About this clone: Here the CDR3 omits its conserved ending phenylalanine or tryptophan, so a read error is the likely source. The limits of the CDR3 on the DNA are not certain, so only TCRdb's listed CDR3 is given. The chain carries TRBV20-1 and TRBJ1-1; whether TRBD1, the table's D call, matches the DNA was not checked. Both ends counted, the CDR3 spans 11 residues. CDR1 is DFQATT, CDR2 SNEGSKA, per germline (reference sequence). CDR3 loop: CSARDLEGQTL.

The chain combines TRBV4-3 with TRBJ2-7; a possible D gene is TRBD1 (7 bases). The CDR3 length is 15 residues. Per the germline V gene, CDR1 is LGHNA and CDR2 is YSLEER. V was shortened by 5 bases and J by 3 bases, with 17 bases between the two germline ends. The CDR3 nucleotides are TGCGCCAGCAGCTATTATACAGGGGAGGACTACGAGCAGTACTTC. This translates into CASSYYTGEDYEQYF.

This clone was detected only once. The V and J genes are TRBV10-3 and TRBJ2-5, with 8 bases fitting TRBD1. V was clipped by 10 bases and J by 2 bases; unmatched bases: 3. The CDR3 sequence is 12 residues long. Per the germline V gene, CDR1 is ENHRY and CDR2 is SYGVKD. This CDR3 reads CATGQEQETQYF. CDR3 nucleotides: TGTGCCACGGGACAGGAGCAAGAGACCCAGTACTTC.

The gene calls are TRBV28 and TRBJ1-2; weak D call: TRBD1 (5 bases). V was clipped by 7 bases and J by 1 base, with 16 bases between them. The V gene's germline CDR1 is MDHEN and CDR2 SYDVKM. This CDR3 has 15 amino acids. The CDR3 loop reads CASTLPGDYNYGYTF. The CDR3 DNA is TGTGCCAGCACCTTGCCGGGGGACTATAACTATGGCTACACCTTC.

As DNA, the CDR3 is TGTGCCAGCAGTTACGCAGGGCCAAACTATGGCTACACCTTC. It codes for CASSYAGPNYGYTF. The V call is TRBV6-5, the J call TRBJ1-2; weak D call: TRBD1 (5 bases). The germline V gene encodes CDR1 MNHEY and CDR2 SVGAGI. Trimming shortened V by 2 bases and J by 2 bases, and 9 bases separated the two germline ends. CDR3 length equals 14 residues.

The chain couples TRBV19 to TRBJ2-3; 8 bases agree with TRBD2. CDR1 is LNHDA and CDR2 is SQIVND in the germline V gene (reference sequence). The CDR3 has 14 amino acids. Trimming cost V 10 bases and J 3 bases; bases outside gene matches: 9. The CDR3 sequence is CATLDGGATDTQYF. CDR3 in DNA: TGTGCCACCCTAGACGGGGGGGCAACAGATACGCAGTATTTT.

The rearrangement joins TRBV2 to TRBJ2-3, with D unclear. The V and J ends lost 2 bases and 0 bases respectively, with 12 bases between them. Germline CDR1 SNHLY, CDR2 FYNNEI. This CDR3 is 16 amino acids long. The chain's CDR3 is CASSESGRPSTDTQYF. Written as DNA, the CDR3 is TGTGCCAGCAGTGAATCAGGCAGGCCTAGCACAGATACGCAGTATTTT. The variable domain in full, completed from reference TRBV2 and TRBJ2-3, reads EPEVTQTPSHQVTQMGQEVILRCVPISNHLYFYWYRQILGQKVEFLVSFYNNEISEKSEIFDDQFSVERPDGSNFTLKIRSTKLEDSAMYFCASSESGRPSTDTQYFGPGTRLTVL.

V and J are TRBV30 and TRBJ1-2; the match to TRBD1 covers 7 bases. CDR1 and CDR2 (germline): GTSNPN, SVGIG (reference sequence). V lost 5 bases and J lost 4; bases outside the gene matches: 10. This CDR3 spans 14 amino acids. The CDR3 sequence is CAWLSMGQRYGYTF. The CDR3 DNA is TGTGCCTGGCTTTCTATGGGACAGCGCTATGGCTACACCTTC.

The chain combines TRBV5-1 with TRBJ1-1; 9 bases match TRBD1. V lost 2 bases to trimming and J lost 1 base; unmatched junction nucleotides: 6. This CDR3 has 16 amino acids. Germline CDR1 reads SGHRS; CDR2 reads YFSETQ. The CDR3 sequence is CASSLSPGQGNTEAFF. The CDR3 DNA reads TGCGCCAGCAGCTTATCTCCGGGACAGGGGAACACTGAAGCTTTCTTT. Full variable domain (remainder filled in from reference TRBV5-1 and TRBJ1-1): KAGVTQTPRYLIKTRGQQVTLSCSPISGHRSVSWYQQTPGQGLQFLFEYFSETQRNKGNFPGRFSGRQFSNSRSEMNVSTLELGDSALYLCASSLSPGQGNTEAFFGQGTRLTVV.

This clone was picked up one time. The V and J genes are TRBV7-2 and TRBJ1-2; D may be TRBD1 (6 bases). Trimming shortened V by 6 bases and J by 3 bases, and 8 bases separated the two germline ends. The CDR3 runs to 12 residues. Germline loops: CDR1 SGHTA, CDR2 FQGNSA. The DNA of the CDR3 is TGTGCCAGCAGTACAGGGTACTATGGCTACACCTTC. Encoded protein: CASSTGYYGYTF.

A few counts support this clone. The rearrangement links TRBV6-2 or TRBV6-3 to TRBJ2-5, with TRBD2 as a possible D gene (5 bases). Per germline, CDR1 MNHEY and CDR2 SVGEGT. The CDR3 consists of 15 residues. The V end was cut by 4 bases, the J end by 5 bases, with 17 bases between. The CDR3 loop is CASSSDYPGRETQYF. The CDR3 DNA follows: TGTGCCAGCAGTTCAGACTACCCGGGTAGGGAGACCCAGTACTTC.

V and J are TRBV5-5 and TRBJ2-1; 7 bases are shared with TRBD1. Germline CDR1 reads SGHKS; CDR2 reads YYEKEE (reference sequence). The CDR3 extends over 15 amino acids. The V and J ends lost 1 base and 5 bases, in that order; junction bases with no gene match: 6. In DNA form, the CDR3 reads TGTGCCAGCAGCTTGATTGTAGGGGGCAACAATGAGCAGTTCTTC. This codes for CASSLIVGGNNEQFF.

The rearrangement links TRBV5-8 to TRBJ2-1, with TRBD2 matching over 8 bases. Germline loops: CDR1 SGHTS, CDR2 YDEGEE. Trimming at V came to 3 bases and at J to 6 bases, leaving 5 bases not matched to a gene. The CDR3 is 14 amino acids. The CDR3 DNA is TGTGCCAGCAGCTCGGGACTAGAGGGCAATGAGCAGTTCTTC. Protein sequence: CASSSGLEGNEQFF.

The CDR3 loop reads CASSSGTGGRGEQFF. CDR3 DNA: TGCGCCAGCAGCTCCGGGACAGGGGGAAGAGGAGAGCAGTTCTTC. This rearrangement joins TRBV5-1 to TRBJ2-1, with 11 bases aligning to TRBD1. CDR3 length: 15 amino acids. V was clipped by 3 bases and J by 10 bases; unmatched bases: 9. CDR1 SGHRS and CDR2 YFSETQ come from the germline V gene.

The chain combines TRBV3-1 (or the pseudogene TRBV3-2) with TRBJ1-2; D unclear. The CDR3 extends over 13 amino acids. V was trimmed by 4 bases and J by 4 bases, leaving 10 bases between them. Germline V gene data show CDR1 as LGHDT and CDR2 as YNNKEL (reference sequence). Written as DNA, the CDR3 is TGTGCCAGCAGCCCGAACTCACTCTATGGCTACACCTTC. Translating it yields CASSPNSLYGYTF.

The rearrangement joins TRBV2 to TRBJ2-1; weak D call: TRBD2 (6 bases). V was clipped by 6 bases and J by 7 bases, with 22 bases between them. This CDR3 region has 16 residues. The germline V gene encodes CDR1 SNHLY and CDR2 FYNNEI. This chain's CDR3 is CASRNPRRALSNEQFF. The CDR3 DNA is TGTGCCAGCAGGAACCCTCGGAGGGCCCTATCGAATGAGCAGTTCTTC. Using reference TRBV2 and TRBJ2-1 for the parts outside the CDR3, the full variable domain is EPEVTQTPSHQVTQMGQEVILRCVPISNHLYFYWYRQILGQKVEFLVSFYNNEISEKSEIFDDQFSVERPDGSNFTLKIRSTKLEDSAMYFCASRNPRRALSNEQFFGPGTRLTVL.

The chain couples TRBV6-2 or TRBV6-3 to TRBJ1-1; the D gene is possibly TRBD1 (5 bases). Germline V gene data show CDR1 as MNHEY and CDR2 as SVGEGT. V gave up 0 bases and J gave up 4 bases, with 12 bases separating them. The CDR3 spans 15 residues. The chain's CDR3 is CASSYSGGESTEAFF. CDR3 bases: TGTGCCAGCAGTTACTCCGGGGGGGAAAGCACTGAAGCTTTCTTT.

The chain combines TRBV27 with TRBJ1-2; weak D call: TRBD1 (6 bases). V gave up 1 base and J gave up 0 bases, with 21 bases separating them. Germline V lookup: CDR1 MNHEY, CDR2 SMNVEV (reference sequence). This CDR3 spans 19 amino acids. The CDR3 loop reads CASSLFSSGGGPTNYGYTF. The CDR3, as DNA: TGTGCCAGCAGTTTATTTTCATCCGGCGGGGGGCCTACTAACTATGGCTACACCTTC.

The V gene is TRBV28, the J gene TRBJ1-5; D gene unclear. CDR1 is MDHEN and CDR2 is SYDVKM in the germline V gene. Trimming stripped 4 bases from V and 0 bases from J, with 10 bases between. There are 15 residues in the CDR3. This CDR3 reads CASSSREYSNQPQHF. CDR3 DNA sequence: TGTGCCAGCAGTTCACGGGAGTATAGCAATCAGCCCCAGCATTTT.

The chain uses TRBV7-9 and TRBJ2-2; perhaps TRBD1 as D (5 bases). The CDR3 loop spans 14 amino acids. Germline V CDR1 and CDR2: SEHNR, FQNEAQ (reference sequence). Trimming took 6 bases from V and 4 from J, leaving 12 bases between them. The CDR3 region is CASRLDGATGELFF. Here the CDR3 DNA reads TGTGCCAGCAGGTTGGATGGGGCCACCGGGGAGCTGTTTTTT.

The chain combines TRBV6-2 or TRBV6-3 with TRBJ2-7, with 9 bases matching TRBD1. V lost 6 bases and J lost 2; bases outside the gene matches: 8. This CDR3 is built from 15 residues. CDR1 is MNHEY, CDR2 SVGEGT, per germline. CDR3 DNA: TGTGCCAGCAGCCAGACCGGGACAGGGCCCTACGAGCAGTACTTC. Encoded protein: CASSQTGTGPYEQYF.

The CDR3 DNA reads as TGTGCCAGCAGACCACAGGGGGGAAAATGGTACGAGCAGTACTTC. It encodes CASRPQGGKWYEQYF. The gene calls are TRBV27 and TRBJ2-7; 8 bases are a match to TRBD1. The ends lost 6 bases at V and 4 bases at J; junction bases unmatched: 11. Germline CDR1 MNHEY, CDR2 SMNVEV (reference sequence). This CDR3 has 15 amino acids.

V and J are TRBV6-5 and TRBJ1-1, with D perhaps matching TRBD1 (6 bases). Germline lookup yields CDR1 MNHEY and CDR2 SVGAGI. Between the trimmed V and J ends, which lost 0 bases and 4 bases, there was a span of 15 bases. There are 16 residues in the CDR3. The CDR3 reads CASSYSPTGRGTEAFF. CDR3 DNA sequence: TGTGCCAGCAGTTACTCCCCCACAGGGAGGGGCACTGAAGCTTTCTTT.